This record looks at one T cell receptor beta chain sequence and its context. This clonotype was seen at least ten times. Which antigen it targets is not known. No much larger clonotype is one base removed from it; base qualities were not supplied. Naive CD8 T cell libraries were made from 20,000 to 1,000,000 sorted cells using 10%, 30% or 50% of purified RNA. Naive CD8 T cells, defined as CD8+CD4-CCR7+CD45RA+, were FACS-sorted into RLT Plus buffer on a BD FACSAria II. To test detection sensitivity, Jurkat RNA equivalent to more than 8 TCR copies was spiked into samples of roughly 20,000-1,100,000 naive CD8 T cells. Enrichment of CD8 T cells was done with RosetteSep CD8+ T Cell Enrichment Cocktail plus Ficoll-Paque, and ACK red cell lysis came afterward. This entry is derived from a study of molecular identifiers for immune sequencing clone quantification (dated by TCRdb to the late 2010s). Some background on the complete study: In a replicate experiment, RNA from roughly 21,000 or 96,000 naive CD8 T cells was split into five aliquots, four of which were sequenced. This methods study benchmarked molecular-identifier clustering-based TCR repertoire sequencing (MIDCIRS) and TCR RNA copy counting, using CD8 T cells to do so.

V is cut by 5 bases and J by 10 bases, and the space between the germline ends is 9 bases. Including cysteine and phenylalanine, the CDR3 has 11 amino acids. The DNA shown is the 33-base CDR3, in frame from base 1. Libraries were built with PCR. The instrument given in TCRdb is NextSeq 500. Bulk TCR libraries were prepared as previously described, using TCR primers listed in Table S5. Total RNA was purified with the Qiagen AllPrep DNA/RNA kit. Before analysis, reads from multiple sequencing runs of one library were combined. In the authors' own workflow: Only reads with exact TCR constant sequence were kept, trimmed to 150 nt, and grouped by their 12-nt molecular barcodes. Reads in each barcode group were sub-clustered using a 15% Levenshtein threshold, and a quality-weighted consensus sequence was built for each RNA molecule. Non-functional sequences were removed, as were lower-count sequences one edit away from another. Based on a fit of two negative binomial distributions, barcode sub-clusters having less than 20% of the maximum read count were discarded. The public reads were reanalyzed by TCRdb: fastp trimming at Q25, MiXCR alignment, in-frame beta chains only. Rows with a matching CDR3 protein are joined into one entry that keeps the most common DNA and genes. What appears here as the V and J calls and clone size reflects TCRdb's work, not the paper's. This sample holds 100,000 or so distinct CDR3 sequences; 30% to 45% were observed only once. The ten largest clones add up to 9.5% to 10% of the sample.

Paper-wide results and their limitations: The sizes of highly expanded clones could end up underestimated when identical TCR molecules share a barcode. Modeling gave approximately 3 recovered TCR RNA copies per cell versus 8 to 10 by digital PCR, implying around 33% capture efficiency. When barcode sub-clustering was not used, chimeric consensus sequences inflated TCR diversity, with chimeras reaching as high as 47%. A single cell's worth of spiked-in Jurkat TCR RNA was reported detectable even among some 920,000 naive CD8 T cells. In CMV-specific effector cells, clones with more than 20 RNA copies accounted for over 99% of molecules, whereas in naive cells such clones accounted for under 1%. Naive libraries contained spiked-in Jurkat TCR RNA (approximately nine copies' worth), which is not part of the donor repertoire.

Sequences were obtained from naive CD8+ T cells from blood, with Jurkat cell RNA spiked in. Sample cell subset or site, as interpreted from the label and publication: FACS-sorted CD8+CD4-CCR7+CD45RA+ naive T cells. The sequence was obtained from a human donor in good health. Some libraries in this study had Jurkat cell RNA spiked in. The chain is made from TRBV12-3 or TRBV12-4 and TRBJ2-1, with a tentative D gene TRBD2 over 6 matching bases. The CDR3 protein sequence reads: CASSPGVEQFF. The nucleotide sequence is TGTGCCAGCAGTCCGGGAGTGGAGCAGTTCTTC.